This entry lists 4 T cell receptor beta chains sequenced from one sample in a study of technical replicates of blood from several donors. Here immunoSEQ multiplex PCR was the method, and the copy in TCRdb shows in-frame clones only, minus some. This sample has tens of thousands of clones, with around nine tenths found just once. The specimen was PBMCs. The receptor set was obtained from a human donor in good health. Some clones in this sample may be carry-over from other donors' samples.

V gene TRBV5-8 combines with J gene TRBJ1-5, with 7 bases that match TRBD1. This CDR3 is 17 amino acids long. The V segment lost 1 base and the J segment 2 bases; nucleotides outside the gene matches: 9. Germline V lookup: CDR1 SGHTS, CDR2 YDEGEE. The CDR3 is CASSLFWGDSRNQPQHF. Written as DNA, the CDR3 is TGTGCCAGCAGCTTGTTTTGGGGGGACAGCCGCAATCAGCCCCAGCATTTT.

V is TRBV11-2 and J is TRBJ2-3, with D possibly matching TRBD2 (5 bases). The germline gives CDR1 SGHAT, CDR2 FQNNGV. The V end was cut by 1 base, the J end by 3 bases, with 8 bases between. CDR3 length: 14 amino acids. CDR3 DNA: TGTGCCAGCAGCTTAGCGGGATTAACAGATACGCAGTATTTT. The encoded protein is CASSLAGLTDTQYF.

This clone was observed once. The chain couples TRBV11-2 to TRBJ2-3, with D perhaps TRBD2 (6 bases). The V gene's germline CDR1 is SGHAT and CDR2 FQNNGV. There are 12 residues in the CDR3. With 10 bases removed from V and 1 base from J, the gap between germline ends came to 9 bases. CDR3 in amino acids: CATQRGTDTQYF. The CDR3 DNA sequence: TGTGCCACCCAGCGGGGCACAGATACGCAGTATTTT.

The chain uses TRBV18 and TRBJ2-4, with D tentatively TRBD1 (5 bases). The CDR3 length is 15 residues. Germline V CDR1 and CDR2: KGHSH, LQKENI. V shed 2 bases and J shed 4 bases, with 12 bases lying between them. The chain's CDR3 is CASSPKQRQKNIQYF. The CDR3 DNA reads as TGTGCCAGCTCACCAAAACAACGACAGAAAAACATTCAGTACTTC.